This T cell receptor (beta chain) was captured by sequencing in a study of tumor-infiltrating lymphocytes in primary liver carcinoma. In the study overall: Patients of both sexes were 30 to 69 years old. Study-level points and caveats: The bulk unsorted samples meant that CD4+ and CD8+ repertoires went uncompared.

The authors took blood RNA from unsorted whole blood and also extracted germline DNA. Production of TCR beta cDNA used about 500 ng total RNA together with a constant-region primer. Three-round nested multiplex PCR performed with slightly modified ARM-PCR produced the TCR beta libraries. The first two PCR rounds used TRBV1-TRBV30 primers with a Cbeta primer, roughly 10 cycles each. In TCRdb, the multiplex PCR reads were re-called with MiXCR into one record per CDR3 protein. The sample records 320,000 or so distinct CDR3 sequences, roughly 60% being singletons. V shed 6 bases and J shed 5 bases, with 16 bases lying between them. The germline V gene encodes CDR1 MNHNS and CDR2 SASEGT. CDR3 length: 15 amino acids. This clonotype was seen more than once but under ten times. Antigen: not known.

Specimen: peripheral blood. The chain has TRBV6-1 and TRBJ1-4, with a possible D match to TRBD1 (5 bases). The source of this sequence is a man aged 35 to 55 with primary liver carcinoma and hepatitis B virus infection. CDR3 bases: TGTGCCAGCAGCGACCCCGGGGGGAGGAATGAAAAACTGTTTTTT. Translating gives CASSDPGGRNEKLFF.